The TCR beta chain under discussion was sequenced for a study of blood T cell repertoires in COVID-19. As processed by the authors: Estimates of nucleated cell counts were drawn from the amplification of reference gene primers. Assay: immunoSEQ multiplex PCR; the TCRdb copy retains only in-frame clones and omits some. V, J and clone size derive from that table, while D and trimming were established from the DNA sequence. The repertoire holds about 160,000 clones, with roughly 80% as singletons. Points on this clone: Different DNA sequences within this sample yield the same CDR3.

Germline trimming cut 2 bases from V and 3 bases from J; bases unmatched to any gene: 2. The CDR3 sequence is 14 residues long. CDR1 and CDR2 from the germline V gene are MNHEY and SVGAGI. This clonotype was sampled from an elderly woman with acute or convalescent COVID-19. The gene calls are TRBV6-5 and TRBJ1-1; TRBD1 matches 8 bases. The material sequenced was peripheral blood. This CDR3 is CASSYGQGYTEAFF. CDR3 DNA sequence: TGTGCCAGCAGTTACGGACAGGGTTACACTGAAGCTTTCTTT.